The 31 T cell receptor beta chains reported below all come from one sample, sequenced in a study of human T cells and chemical hapten exposure. Via MiXCR, TCRdb re-called the RACE reads, giving one row per CDR3 protein. The data show approximately 80,000 distinct CDR3 sequences, roughly 13% seen once. Time point given: patch test 3, about 24 weeks after DPC sensitization. The treatment here: therapeutic diphenylcyclopropenone sensitization with weekly scalp DPC. The sequencing here drew on whole blood, taken in connection with sensitization to the hapten diphenylcyclopropenone (DPC). The receptors stem from a woman between 45 and 60 years old with alopecia areata. Some clones in this sample may be carry-over from other donors' samples.

The DNA of the CDR3 is TGTGCCAGCAGTGGCCATGCAACTAATGAAAAACTGTTTTTT. It codes for CASSGHATNEKLFF. This chain links TRBV2 with TRBJ1-4; D is unresolved. Trimming shortened V by 4 bases and J by 0 bases, and 6 bases separated the two germline ends. CDR3 length: 14 amino acids. Germline assignment: CDR1 SNHLY and CDR2 FYNNEI.

In the case of this clonotype: A much larger clonotype is one base distant, so this may be a read error. V gene TRBV9 combines with J gene TRBJ2-7, with D uncertain. V lost 9 bases and J 5 bases, leaving 15 bases between the germline ends. CDR3 size: 12 residues. Germline V gene sequence: CDR1 SGDLS, CDR2 YYNGEE. CDR3 sequence: CANSSARDEQYF. In DNA, the CDR3 is TGTGCCAACAGTTCCGCAAGGGACGAGCAGTACTTC.

The chain uses TRBV11-2 and TRBJ1-2, with D unresolved. Trimming took off 5 bases at V and 2 bases at J, with 12 bases between the two ends. The CDR3 contains 14 residues. The V gene's germline CDR1 is SGHAT and CDR2 FQNNGV. This chain's CDR3 is CASSPIGQNYGYTF. The CDR3 nucleotides are TGTGCCAGCAGCCCGATCGGGCAGAACTATGGCTACACCTTC.

This clonotype was recorded many times. This rearrangement joins TRBV25-1 to TRBJ2-7; no firm D call. V lost 4 bases, J lost 4 bases, and 11 bases lay in between. The CDR3 has 13 residues. Germline V CDR1 and CDR2: MGHDK, SYGVNS. The CDR3 DNA reads TGTGCCAGCAGTGCTGACACCTATTACGAGCAGTACTTC. The encoded protein is CASSADTYYEQYF.

Ten or more counts support this clonotype. The V gene is TRBV5-4, the J gene TRBJ2-5, with 8 bases identical to TRBD2. This CDR3 contains 14 residues. V gave up 7 bases and J gave up 5 bases; unmatched junction bases: 10. The germline CDR1 and CDR2 sequences are SGHNT and YYREEE (reference sequence). The CDR3 here is CASQLAGPAETQYF. The CDR3, as DNA: TGTGCCAGCCAGCTAGCGGGTCCCGCCGAGACCCAGTACTTC.

This clonotype was detected many times. The chain has TRBV20-1 and TRBJ2-7, with 10 bases matching TRBD2. This CDR3 contains 15 residues. The germline V gene encodes CDR1 DFQATT and CDR2 SNEGSKA (reference sequence). J lost 3 bases, V lost 2 bases, and 7 bases had no gene match. DNA for the CDR3: TGCAGTGCTAGACGCGGACTAGCGGACCTCTACGAGCAGTACTTC. Its translation: CSARRGLADLYEQYF.

The chain couples TRBV5-1 to TRBJ1-1; the D gene is possibly TRBD1 (5 bases). Germline CDR1 reads SGHRS; CDR2 reads YFSETQ. With 4 bases removed from V and 1 base from J, the gap between germline ends came to 14 bases. This CDR3 has 15 amino acids. CDR3 DNA: TGCGCCAGCAGCGCGTTGGGGGGAAGGAACACTGAAGCTTTCTTT. This encodes CASSALGGRNTEAFF.

This clonotype appeared many times. The rearrangement uses TRBV10-3 and TRBJ2-7; 8 positions match TRBD1. Germline V lookup: CDR1 ENHRY, CDR2 SYGVKD. This CDR3 comprises 15 residues. Trimming at V came to 4 bases and at J to 4 bases, leaving 9 bases not matched to a gene. In DNA, the CDR3 is TGTGCCATCAGTGCGACCGCAGGGGGCCCGTACGAGCAGTACTTC. As protein: CAISATAGGPYEQYF.

Comment on this clonotype: A read error may explain this, as a much larger clone is one base away. The chain has TRBV9 and TRBJ2-2; D may be TRBD2 (5 bases). The germline V gene encodes CDR1 SGDLS and CDR2 YYNGEE. There are 15 residues in the CDR3. The DNA of the CDR3 is TGTGCCAGCAGCGTGGGGTCGGTGAACACCGGGGATCTGTTTTTT. Its protein product is CASSVGSVNTGDLFF.

This clonotype has ten or more counts. The chain is built from TRBV3-1 and TRBJ2-1, with 13 bases lining up with TRBD2. Germline loops: CDR1 LGHDT, CDR2 YNNKEL (reference sequence). CDR3 length: 15 residues. With V trimmed by 4 bases and J by 6 bases, 3 bases remained unmatched. In nucleotides, the CDR3 is TGTGCCAGCAGCCCCCGGACTAGCGGGAGCAATGAGCAGTTCTTC. This gives the protein CASSPRTSGSNEQFF.

The V and J genes are TRBV29-1 and TRBJ1-3; the D is unclear. This CDR3 has 13 residues. Trimming took 5 bases from V and 5 from J, leaving 13 bases between them. Germline CDR1 and CDR2: SQVTM and ANQGSEA. The CDR3 DNA reads as TGCAGCGTTACGACGCCTGCTAGAAACACCATATATTTT. This translates into CSVTTPARNTIYF.

This clonotype came up a few times. This rearrangement joins TRBV14 to TRBJ2-3, with 11 bases aligning to TRBD2. Losses at the gene ends were 3 bases for V and 3 bases for J; bases not matched to a gene: 8. Germline values: CDR1 SGHDN, CDR2 FVKESK. There are 17 residues in the CDR3. Here the CDR3 DNA reads TGTGCCAGCAGCCACCCTACTAGCGGGAGTTATACAGATACGCAGTATTTT. It codes for CASSHPTSGSYTDTQYF.

This clonotype appeared many times. V gene TRBV7-9 combines with J gene TRBJ1-1; D unresolved. The CDR3 has 13 residues. Trimming took 3 bases from V and 1 from J, leaving 6 bases between them. The V gene's germline CDR1 is SEHNR and CDR2 FQNEAQ (reference sequence). The CDR3 loop is CASSFDTNTEAFF. The CDR3 nucleotides are TGTGCCAGCAGCTTTGACACGAACACTGAAGCTTTCTTT.

The CDR3 bases are TGTGCCAGCTCACCACTCAGCGGACAAGAGACCCAGTACTTC. It is translated as CASSPLSGQETQYF. The V gene is TRBV18, the J gene TRBJ2-5, with D tentatively TRBD2 (5 bases). The ends were cut back, 1 base at V and 2 bases at J, with 8 bases in the middle. Looked up from germline, CDR1 is KGHSH and CDR2 is LQKENI. This CDR3 contains 14 residues.

This rearrangement joins TRBV11-1 to TRBJ2-1; D ambiguous. This CDR3 region has 18 residues. Per germline, CDR1 SGHAT and CDR2 FQDESV (reference sequence). Trimming took 5 bases from V and 8 from J, leaving 28 bases between them. For the CDR3, the DNA is TGTGCCAGCAGCCCCTTAGTAGGTAGGGTGGGGAACCGGCATGAGCAGTTCTTC. This sequence encodes CASSPLVGRVGNRHEQFF.

In this sample, this clonotype turned up many times. The V gene is TRBV7-9, the J gene TRBJ1-5; no clear D. The CDR3 is made up of 16 amino acids. V lost 2 bases and J lost 0, with 11 bases in between. CDR1 is SEHNR and CDR2 is FQNEAQ in the germline V gene (reference sequence). The CDR3 loop is CASSLLGLYSNQPQHF. CDR3 bases: TGTGCCAGCAGCTTACTGGGTCTTTATAGCAATCAGCCCCAGCATTTT.

This clonotype was observed a handful of times. The chain carries TRBV7-9 and TRBJ1-3; no firm D call. Germline loops: CDR1 SEHNR, CDR2 FQNEAQ (reference sequence). The CDR3 covers 14 residues. The V end lost 2 bases, the J end lost 2 bases, and 7 bases lay between the germline ends. CDR3 coding DNA: TGTGCCAGCAGCTTAAACCCTCCTGGAAACACCATATATTTT. Its translation is CASSLNPPGNTIYF.

This clonotype has only a few counts. The chain combines TRBV4-2 with TRBJ2-1, with TRBD1 as a possible D gene (6 bases). The V gene's germline CDR1 is LGHNA and CDR2 YNFKEQ. Deletions cut 4 bases from V and 8 bases from J, with 9 bases between. This CDR3 spans 12 amino acids. The CDR3 bases are TGTGCCAGCAGCCCAGACAGGTATGAGCAGTTCTTC. This gives the protein CASSPDRYEQFF.

This clonotype appeared many times. This chain links TRBV29-1 with TRBJ2-5; possibly TRBD2 for D (5 bases). Trimming stripped 8 bases from V and 2 bases from J, with 9 bases between. CDR3 length: 11 residues. Germline assignment: CDR1 SQVTM and CDR2 ANQGSEA. CDR3 loop: CSFRGQETQYF. CDR3 nucleotides: TGCAGCTTCCGGGGACAAGAGACCCAGTACTTC.

This clonotype was recorded many times. The rearrangement uses TRBV20-1 and TRBJ2-2; TRBD1 matches 7 bases. Unmatched junction bases numbered 9, after V lost 0 bases and J lost 5 bases. The CDR3 has 16 residues. Germline V gene lookup returns CDR1 DFQATT and CDR2 SNEGSKA (reference sequence). Written as DNA, the CDR3 is TGCAGTGCTAGAGAGGAGACAGGGACGAGGACCGGGGAGCTGTTTTTT. Translation: CSAREETGTRTGELFF.

The table lists this clonotype with a few counts. This chain joins TRBV19 and TRBJ2-1; 8 nucleotides agree with TRBD2. CDR1 and CDR2 (germline): LNHDA, SQIVND (reference sequence). The CDR3 is 15 amino acids. Germline trimming cut 5 bases from V and 2 bases from J; bases unmatched to any gene: 5. CDR3 nucleotide sequence: TGTGCCAGTAGTCAGCGGGAGAGTACCTACAATGAGCAGTTCTTC. Residues: CASSQRESTYNEQFF.

This clonotype was recorded at least ten times. This chain joins TRBV15 and TRBJ2-7, with 10 bases identical to TRBD2. The V segment lost 2 bases and the J segment 7 bases; nucleotides outside the gene matches: 8. The CDR3 has 15 residues. Germline-derived CDR1 and CDR2 are LNHNV and YYDKDF (reference sequence). DNA for the CDR3: TGTGCCACCAGCAGACTACCTAGCGGGAGTCGTGAGCAGTACTTC. Translation: CATSRLPSGSREQYF. Filled out from reference TRBV15 and TRBJ2-7, the complete variable domain reads DAMVIQNPRYQVTQFGKPVTLSCSQTLNHNVMYWYQQKSSQAPKLLFHYYDKDFNNEADTPDNFQSRRPNTSFCFLDIRSPGLGDTAMYLCATSRLPSGSREQYFGPGTRLTVT.

The sample holds many counts of this clonotype. Written as DNA, the CDR3 is TGTGCCAGCAGTGAACTAGGACTGGGGGGCTACACCTTC. It translates to CASSELGLGGYTF. V and J are TRBV25-1 and TRBJ1-2; D not resolved. From germline, CDR1 is MGHDK and CDR2 SYGVNS. The CDR3 consists of 13 residues. V lost 2 bases, J lost 8 bases, and 12 bases lay in between.

This clonotype was observed a few times. The chain recombines TRBV7-2 with TRBJ2-7; D may be TRBD1 (6 bases). CDR3 length equals 12 residues. Germline assignment: CDR1 SGHTA and CDR2 FQGNSA. Trimming removed 5 bases at V and 3 bases at J, with 8 bases between. In DNA, the CDR3 is TGTGCCAGCAGCATACAGGGCTACGAGCAGTACTTC. It specifies CASSIQGYEQYF.

This clonotype was recorded many times. The chain carries TRBV3-1 and TRBJ2-5; TRBD2 agrees at 9 bases. The germline gives CDR1 LGHDT, CDR2 YNNKEL (reference sequence). Germline trimming cut 6 bases from V and 2 bases from J; bases unmatched to any gene: 7. The CDR3 sequence is 15 residues long. The CDR3: CASSPTSGAQETQYF. The CDR3, as DNA: TGTGCCAGCAGTCCGACTAGCGGAGCTCAAGAGACCCAGTACTTC.

The chain combines TRBV12-3 or TRBV12-4 with TRBJ2-1; no definite D call. Trimming removed 3 bases at V and 7 bases at J, with 13 bases between. The length of the CDR3 is 14 residues. The CDR3 coding sequence is TGTGCCAGCAGTTTCGCAGTAGCTCAAAATGAGCAGTTCTTC. Amino acids: CASSFAVAQNEQFF.

This clonotype was seen a handful of times. CDR3: CASIPDPGMVYEQYF. The CDR3 DNA follows: TGTGCCAGCATCCCAGACCCCGGGATGGTTTACGAGCAGTACTTC. The chain combines TRBV2 with TRBJ2-7; tentatively, D is TRBD2 (5 bases). The CDR3 contains 15 residues. Deletions cut 7 bases from V and 4 bases from J, with 20 bases between. Germline CDR1 is SNHLY and CDR2 is FYNNEI.

This clonotype was detected ten times or more. J is TRBJ1-1 and V is TRBV12-3 or TRBV12-4, with D possibly matching TRBD1 (6 bases). The V end was cut by 5 bases, the J end by 1 base, with 8 bases between. The CDR3 sequence is 13 residues long. This chain's CDR3 is CASSLQGNTEAFF. The CDR3 bases are TGTGCCAGCAGTCTACAGGGGAACACTGAAGCTTTCTTT.

The chain is built from TRBV12-3 or TRBV12-4 and TRBJ2-2; 13 bases are a match to TRBD2. Trimming took 5 bases from V and 2 from J; bases not matched to a gene: 23. This CDR3 contains 23 residues. The CDR3 is CASSRRRTSGRSRGGTNTGELFF. The DNA of the CDR3 is TGTGCCAGCAGTAGGAGAAGGACTAGCGGGAGATCCAGGGGAGGAACTAACACCGGGGAGCTGTTTTTT.

This chain connects TRBV9 to TRBJ2-7, with D possibly matching TRBD2 (5 bases). The V end was cut by 3 bases, the J end by 5 bases, with 18 bases between. Germline assignment: CDR1 SGDLS and CDR2 YYNGEE. The CDR3 is 15 residues long. In DNA, the CDR3 is TGTGCCAGCAGCGCCCTCCTAGCCCCCTGGGACGAGCAGTACTTC. It yields the protein CASSALLAPWDEQYF.

This clonotype was seen a handful of times. The chain links TRBV29-1 to TRBJ2-5, with 13 nucleotides matching TRBD2. Trimming removed 7 bases from V and 3 bases from J; junction bases left unmatched: 5. CDR1 SQVTM and CDR2 ANQGSEA come from the germline V gene. The CDR3 spans 14 residues. CDR3 residues: CSAGLAGVKETQYF. The CDR3 DNA follows: TGCAGCGCCGGACTAGCGGGAGTAAAAGAGACCCAGTACTTC.